The 11 T cell receptor beta chains listed next were all sequenced from one sample in a study of post-analysis software for immune sequencing data. cDNA libraries for TCR beta contained unique molecular identifiers. MiXCR, applied by TCRdb to the PCR reads, yields one record per CDR3 protein. The sample includes about 170,000 distinct CDR3 sequences, approximately 30% of them seen just once. The antigens for these receptors are not known. General study results and limits: With TRBV5-6, TRBV5-1 and TRBV20-1 included, roughly five TRBV segments were more frequent in patients than in controls.

Material: blood. These receptor sequences come from a girl between 10 and 17 years old with multiple sclerosis.

Many counts were recorded for this clonotype. Germline is not matched at one junction end, which may reflect a read error. This rearrangement joins TRBV4-1 to TRBJ2-7; D is perhaps TRBD1 (5 bases). This CDR3 has 13 residues. The V gene's germline CDR1 is MGHRA and CDR2 YSYEKL. This chain's CDR3 is CASSEEVRGEQYF. The CDR3 DNA is TGCGCCAGCAGCGAAGAGGTTAGGGGCGAGCAGTACTTC.

The gene calls are TRBV20-1 and TRBJ2-7; a possible D gene is TRBD1 (5 bases). The J call may be in error: the DNA end matches TRBJ2-5 better. Germline V gene data show CDR1 as DFQATT and CDR2 as SNEGSKA (reference sequence). This CDR3 spans 12 amino acids. The CDR3 reads CSARVGAGTQYF. The CDR3 DNA is TGCAGTGCTAGAGTAGGGGCCGGGACCCAGTACTTC.

This clonotype has only a few counts. The CDR3 loop is CASTPGQNYGYTF. The CDR3 region has the DNA TGTGCCAGCACCCCGGGACAAAACTATGGCTACACCTTC. The chain links TRBV6-5 to TRBJ1-2; TRBD1 might be the D (6 bases). The length of the CDR3 is 13 residues. Per the germline V gene, CDR1 is MNHEY and CDR2 is SVGAGI. Trimming shortened V by 7 bases and J by 2 bases, and 11 bases separated the two germline ends.

V and J are TRBV5-1 and TRBJ1-1; D may be TRBD1 (5 bases). V gave up 4 bases and J gave up 4 bases, with 17 bases separating them. The CDR3 runs to 15 residues. Germline CDR1 SGHRS, CDR2 YFSETQ. The CDR3 here is CASSPGEGASTEAFF. The CDR3 DNA is TGCGCCAGCAGCCCCGGGGAAGGGGCGAGCACTGAAGCTTTCTTT.

This clonotype has at least ten counts. The J gene is TRBJ1-2, the V gene TRBV4-1; D possibly corresponds to TRBD1 (6 bases). Germline V lookup: CDR1 MGHRA, CDR2 YSYEKL. V lost 1 base, J lost 4 bases, and 10 bases lay in between. This CDR3 region has 14 residues. DNA of the CDR3: TGCGCCAGCAGCCAAGGGGACAATAGCTATGGCTACACCTTC. Encoded protein: CASSQGDNSYGYTF.

Only a few counts were recorded for this clonotype. The V call is TRBV2, the J call TRBJ1-2, with D tentatively TRBD1 (6 bases). From germline, CDR1 is SNHLY and CDR2 FYNNEI. The CDR3 totals 12 residues. The V end was cut by 9 bases, the J end by 8 bases, with 16 bases between. The CDR3 DNA follows: TGTGCCAGTAGGGGGACCTTTCGGGGCTACACCTTC. It is translated as CASRGTFRGYTF.

This rearrangement joins TRBV20-1 to TRBJ2-1, with 9 bases that match TRBD1. Germline CDR1 and CDR2: DFQATT and SNEGSKA (reference sequence). Trimming removed 2 bases from V and 6 bases from J; junction bases left unmatched: 5. The CDR3 sequence is 14 residues long. The CDR3 DNA follows: TGCAGTGCTAGACGGGACAGGGTGTTCAATGAGCAGTTCTTC. It translates to CSARRDRVFNEQFF.

This clonotype was detected a few times. This chain uses TRBV7-2 with TRBJ2-1; D may be TRBD1 (5 bases). V lost 4 bases, J lost 9 bases, and 10 bases lay in between. CDR1 is SGHTA, CDR2 FQGNSA, per germline. This CDR3 is built from 12 residues. The CDR3 spells CASSSQGGEQFF. DNA of the CDR3: TGTGCCAGCAGCTCCCAGGGCGGTGAGCAGTTCTTC.

This clonotype was found many times. This chain joins TRBV7-8 and TRBJ2-1; D may be TRBD2 (5 bases). The length of the CDR3 is 12 residues. CDR1 is SGHVS and CDR2 is FQNEAQ in the germline V gene. Trimming shortened V by 5 bases and J by 10 bases, and 12 bases separated the two germline ends. The CDR3 loop is CASSPRRNEQFF. Written as DNA, the CDR3 is TGTGCCAGCAGCCCCCGGAGGAACGAGCAGTTCTTC.

This clonotype was observed a handful of times. This rearrangement joins TRBV27 to TRBJ2-7; D not resolved. Trimming shortened V by 7 bases and J by 0 bases, and 13 bases separated the two germline ends. The CDR3 has 14 amino acids. Per the germline V gene, CDR1 is MNHEY and CDR2 is SMNVEV (reference sequence). Here the CDR3 DNA reads TGTGCCAGCACCTTGACGAGGAGCTCCTACGAGCAGTACTTC. Its translation is CASTLTRSSYEQYF.

This chain links TRBV7-9 with TRBJ2-7; D is ambiguous. The CDR3 has 15 residues. The germline V and J ends were trimmed by 5 bases and 2 bases, with 16 bases remaining between them. CDR1 and CDR2 from the germline V gene are SEHNR and FQNEAQ (reference sequence). The CDR3 loop is CASSADRTDAYEQYF. The CDR3, as DNA: TGTGCCAGCAGCGCCGACCGGACCGACGCCTACGAGCAGTACTTC.